The next 15 T cell receptor beta chains were all read from a single sample in a study of T cells in Graves' hyperthyroidism and ophthalmopathy. Authors of the study amplified TCR beta CDR3 regions from RNA transcripts. The study used the HTBI primer set for a first-round RT-PCR of the TCR CDR3. TCRdb redid the calling of the multiplex PCR reads with MiXCR, one entry per CDR3 protein. The repertoire consists of hundreds of thousands of distinct CDR3 sequences, with about 20% occurring once and the leading ten covering 45% to 50%. Input material: blood. These receptors were taken from a middle-aged man with Graves' ophthalmopathy.

This clonotype turned up a few times. The V call is TRBV27, the J call TRBJ1-6, with TRBD1 matching 9 bases. After removal of 5 bases from V and 4 bases from J, the junction contained 15 bases not matched to a gene. This CDR3 is built from 19 residues. The germline V gene encodes CDR1 MNHEY and CDR2 SMNVEV (reference sequence). CDR3 sequence (DNA): TGTGCCAGCAGTCCGGACAGGGGCGTTCGTTCGTCTTATAATTCACCCCTCCACTTT. Translation gives CASSPDRGVRSSYNSPLHF.

This clonotype was seen more than once but under ten times. The J gene is TRBJ1-1, the V gene TRBV11-2; D is unclear. Germline CDR1 and CDR2: SGHAT and FQNNGV. Trimming took off 0 bases at V and 10 bases at J, with 15 bases between the two ends. The CDR3 has 14 residues. The CDR3 nucleotides read TGTGCCAGCAGCTTAGAGAAGCCATCCCAAGGAGCTTTCTTT. It translates to CASSLEKPSQGAFF.

This clonotype was recorded many times. The chain combines TRBV20-1 with TRBJ2-1, with TRBD2 identical over 8 bases. Losses at the gene ends were 6 bases for V and 7 bases for J; bases not matched to a gene: 17. Germline assignment: CDR1 DFQATT and CDR2 SNEGSKA (reference sequence). The CDR3 length is 16 residues. CDR3 coding DNA: TGCAGTGCCAACAGGGAAACCGGGACTAGATTAAATGAGCAGTTCTTC. As protein: CSANRETGTRLNEQFF.

This clonotype was picked up a small number of times. The chain combines TRBV5-4 with TRBJ2-3; no reliable D call. V lost 4 bases and J 6 bases, leaving 18 bases between the germline ends. In germline, CDR1 is SGHNT, CDR2 YYREEE (reference sequence). The CDR3 runs to 15 residues. The CDR3 DNA reads as TGTGCCAGCAGCACGGCCCGATACGTAGGGGATACGCAGTATTTT. Its protein is CASSTARYVGDTQYF.

This clonotype has a handful of counts. This sequence joins TRBV7-8 and TRBJ1-3; D is unclear. The CDR3 covers 17 residues. Germline V CDR1 and CDR2: SGHVS, FQNEAQ. Trimming cost V 7 bases and J 0 bases, with 19 bases left between them. The CDR3 loop is CASTVGDGGPSGNTIYF. As DNA, the CDR3 is TGTGCCAGCACCGTGGGCGATGGAGGACCCTCTGGAAACACCATATATTTT. The whole variable domain, filled in from reference TRBV7-8 and TRBJ1-3, reads GAGVSQSPRYKVAKRGQDVALRCDPISGHVSLFWYQQALGQGPEFLTYFQNEAQLDKSGLPSDRFFAERPEGSVSTLKIQRTQQEDSAVYLCASTVGDGGPSGNTIYFGEGSWLTVV.

The chain recombines TRBV9 with TRBJ2-1; D possibly uses TRBD1 or TRBD2 (5 bases each). From germline, CDR1 is SGDLS and CDR2 YYNGEE. The CDR3 covers 15 residues. Trimming took off 0 bases at V and 5 bases at J, with 12 bases between the two ends. The DNA for the CDR3 is TGTGCCAGCAGCGTAGGGTGGGGGAGCAACAATGAGCAGTTCTTC. Translating gives CASSVGWGSNNEQFF.

This clonotype was counted at least ten times. J is TRBJ1-2 and V is TRBV30; 7 bases are shared with TRBD1. The CDR3 consists of 10 residues. J was trimmed by 8 bases and V by 6 bases; bases with no gene match: 3. Germline lookup yields CDR1 GTSNPN and CDR2 SVGIG (reference sequence). DNA of the CDR3: TGTGCCTGTCAGGGGGGGGGCTACACCTTC. This codes for CACQGGGYTF.

The V call is TRBV7-6, the J call TRBJ2-1; the D is unclear. V gave up 1 base and J gave up 8 bases, with 6 bases separating them. The CDR3 is 12 amino acids. Germline V gene sequence: CDR1 SGHVS, CDR2 FNYEAQ. The CDR3 DNA follows: TGTGCCAGCAGCTTAGGATATGATGAGCAGTTCTTC. Protein sequence: CASSLGYDEQFF. Based on the CDR3 plus reference TRBV7-6 and TRBJ2-1, the full variable domain is GAGVSQSPRYKVTKRGQDVALRCDPISGHVSLYWYRQALGQGPEFLTYFNYEAQQDKSGLPNDRFSAERPEGSISTLTIQRTEQRDSAMYRCASSLGYDEQFFGPGTRLTVL.

This clonotype was found many times. The J gene is TRBJ2-3, the V gene TRBV11-3; 15 bases line up with TRBD2. J lost 0 bases, V lost 6 bases, and 4 bases had no gene match. Germline V lookup: CDR1 SGHNT, CDR2 YENEEA. CDR3 length: 17 residues. The CDR3 spells CASSSGLAGGSTDTQYF. The CDR3 DNA reads as TGTGCCAGCAGTTCGGGACTAGCGGGGGGCAGCACAGATACGCAGTATTTT.

Points on this clonotype: Germline and junction disagree at one end, which may indicate a read error. The chain joins TRBV20-1 to TRBJ2-7; 7 nucleotides align to TRBD2. CDR1 is DFQATT, CDR2 SNEGSKA, per germline (reference sequence). The CDR3 contains 16 residues. CDR3 region: CSARVPGGSSSYGQYF. DNA for the CDR3: TGCAGTGCTAGAGTTCCCGGGGGGTCTAGCTCCTACGGGCAGTACTTC.

The table lists this clonotype with many counts. The J gene is TRBJ1-4, the V gene TRBV3-1, with D unresolved. The germline V and J ends were trimmed by 0 bases and 0 bases, with 11 bases remaining between them. The CDR3 has 17 amino acids. Germline CDR1 and CDR2: LGHDT and YNNKEL (reference sequence). CDR3 nucleotides: TGTGCCAGCAGCCAAGAACCGGGATATGCAACTAATGAAAAACTGTTTTTT. It specifies CASSQEPGYATNEKLFF.

This clonotype was counted many times. This chain links TRBV2 with TRBJ2-3; D may match TRBD1 or TRBD2 (5 bases each). CDR1 SNHLY and CDR2 FYNNEI come from the germline V gene. Trimming took 2 bases from V and 4 from J, leaving 10 bases between them. The CDR3 length is 14 residues. CDR3 region: CASSEYGTADTQYF. CDR3 nucleotides: TGTGCCAGCAGTGAATATGGGACGGCAGATACGCAGTATTTT.

This clonotype has a count of ten or more. The rearrangement links TRBV3-1 to TRBJ1-5; D remains ambiguous. Germline loops: CDR1 LGHDT, CDR2 YNNKEL (reference sequence). The V gene lost 1 base and the J gene lost 7 bases, with 8 bases spanning the gap. This CDR3 has 13 amino acids. This chain's CDR3 is CASSQGLEQPQHF. Written as DNA, the CDR3 is TGTGCCAGCAGCCAAGGGCTAGAACAGCCCCAGCATTTT.

The genes are TRBV20-1 and TRBJ1-5, with 9 bases aligning to TRBD1. Germline CDR1 and CDR2: DFQATT and SNEGSKA (reference sequence). The ends lost 1 base at V and 4 bases at J; junction bases unmatched: 5. The CDR3 loop spans 15 amino acids. The CDR3 DNA reads TGCAGTGCTAGAGTACAGGGGGCTTTGAATCAGCCCCAGCATTTT. It yields the protein CSARVQGALNQPQHF.

The CDR3 loop reads CASSTQRNTEAFF. CDR3 nucleotide sequence: TGTGCCAGTAGTACCCAGAGGAACACTGAAGCTTTCTTT. This rearrangement joins TRBV19 to TRBJ1-1, with D hard to call. Germline CDR1 reads LNHDA; CDR2 reads SQIVND (reference sequence). CDR3 length equals 13 residues. The germline V and J ends were trimmed by 4 bases and 1 base, with 7 bases remaining between them.